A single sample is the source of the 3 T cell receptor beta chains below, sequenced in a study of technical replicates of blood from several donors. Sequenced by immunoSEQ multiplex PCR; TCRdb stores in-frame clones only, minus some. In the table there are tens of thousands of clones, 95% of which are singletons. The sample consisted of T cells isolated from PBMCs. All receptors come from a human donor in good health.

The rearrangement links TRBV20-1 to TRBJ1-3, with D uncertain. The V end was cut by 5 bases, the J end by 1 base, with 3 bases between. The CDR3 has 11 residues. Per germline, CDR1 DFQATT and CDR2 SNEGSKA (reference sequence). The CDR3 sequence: CSALSGNTIYF. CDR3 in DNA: TGCAGTGCTCTGTCTGGAAACACCATATATTTT.

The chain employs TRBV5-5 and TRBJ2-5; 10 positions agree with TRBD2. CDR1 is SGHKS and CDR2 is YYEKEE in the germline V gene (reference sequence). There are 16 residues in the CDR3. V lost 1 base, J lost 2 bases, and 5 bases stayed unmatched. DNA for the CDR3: TGTGCCAGCAGCTTGACAGGACTAGCGGAACAAGAGACCCAGTACTTC. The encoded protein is CASSLTGLAEQETQYF.

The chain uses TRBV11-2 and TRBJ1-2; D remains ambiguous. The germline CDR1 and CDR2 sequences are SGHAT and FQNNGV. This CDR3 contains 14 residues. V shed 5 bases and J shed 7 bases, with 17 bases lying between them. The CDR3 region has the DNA TGTGCCAGCAGCCCAAGCCCGAGAGGCGGTGGCTACACCTTC. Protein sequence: CASSPSPRGGGYTF.